The rows below give T cell receptor beta chains drawn from one sample of a study of OX40 agonist ivuxolimab in advanced cancers. Profiled with immunoSEQ multiplex PCR; TCRdb holds only in-frame clones, not every one. The repertoire includes approximately 64,000 clones, roughly 83% of them detected once, and approximately 0.63% sits in the top ten. Specimen: CD4+ or CD8+ T cells sorted from blood, collected in a trial of the OX40 agonist ivuxolimab. These receptors came from an adult with an advanced solid tumor such as melanoma, head and neck, liver or kidney cancer. CDR3s include the opening cysteine and the closing phenylalanine or tryptophan. The D gene is left open where the match is weak. The size field is filled for only some rows; it gives once, few, many or a size class.

cdr3_aa: CASRTGGGTEAFF
clone_size: .
v_call: TRBV10-2
j_call: TRBJ1-1
d_call: TRBD1

cdr3_aa: CASSPGGSGANVLTF
clone_size: .
v_call: TRBV7-6
j_call: TRBJ2-6
d_call: .

cdr3_aa: CSGLSTGGYSYEQYF
clone_size: .
v_call: TRBV29-1
j_call: TRBJ2-7
d_call: TRBD1

cdr3_aa: CASSPLGTGQLKGNEQFF
clone_size: .
v_call: TRBV18
j_call: TRBJ2-1
d_call: TRBD1

cdr3_aa: CASSGTSGGDETQYF
clone_size: .
v_call: TRBV9
j_call: TRBJ2-5
d_call: TRBD2

cdr3_aa: CASSLKAGRGLTEAFF
clone_size: .
v_call: TRBV27
j_call: TRBJ1-1
d_call: TRBD1

cdr3_aa: CASMDWGQGAYGYTF
clone_size: few
v_call: TRBV28
j_call: TRBJ1-2
d_call: TRBD1

cdr3_aa: CASSRVNTEAFF
clone_size: .
v_call: TRBV4-2
j_call: TRBJ1-1
d_call: .

cdr3_aa: CASSLSPGSSGNTIYF
clone_size: .
v_call: TRBV5-1
j_call: TRBJ1-3
d_call: .

cdr3_aa: CASSIDRESYTF
clone_size: .
v_call: TRBV19
j_call: TRBJ1-2
d_call: .

cdr3_aa: CASRRDPPTYNEQFF
clone_size: .
v_call: TRBV6-1
j_call: TRBJ2-1
d_call: .

cdr3_aa: CASSEAWIDNEQFF
clone_size: .
v_call: TRBV6-1
j_call: TRBJ2-1
d_call: .

cdr3_aa: CASSLGGGRADTQYF
clone_size: .
v_call: TRBV5-6
j_call: TRBJ2-3
d_call: TRBD2

cdr3_aa: CASSLTIRSFQEQYF
clone_size: .
v_call: TRBV4-1
j_call: TRBJ2-7
d_call: .

cdr3_aa: CASSIVWQGYEQYF
clone_size: .
v_call: TRBV19
j_call: TRBJ2-7
d_call: .

cdr3_aa: CASSPGQDLNEKLFF
clone_size: .
v_call: TRBV10-1
j_call: TRBJ1-4
d_call: TRBD1

cdr3_aa: CASSPWPLTGAPGANVLTF
clone_size: .
v_call: TRBV7-6
j_call: TRBJ2-6
d_call: TRBD1

cdr3_aa: CASGGPAEGNYGYTF
clone_size: .
v_call: TRBV6-1
j_call: TRBJ1-2
d_call: .

cdr3_aa: CASSYRGRGFPYEQYF
clone_size: .
v_call: TRBV6-5
j_call: TRBJ2-7
d_call: .

cdr3_aa: CASSVGGAQDSYEQYF
clone_size: .
v_call: TRBV9
j_call: TRBJ2-7
d_call: .

cdr3_aa: CASSLAVKRETQYF
clone_size: .
v_call: TRBV7-8
j_call: TRBJ2-5
d_call: .

cdr3_aa: CASSEVGGSTDTQYF
clone_size: .
v_call: TRBV2
j_call: TRBJ2-3
d_call: TRBD2

cdr3_aa: CASSPSNRAGVDTQYF
clone_size: .
v_call: TRBV11-2
j_call: TRBJ2-3
d_call: TRBD2

cdr3_aa: CASSDIWETQYF
clone_size: .
v_call: TRBV6-1
j_call: TRBJ2-5
d_call: .

cdr3_aa: CASSPRQGGAYEQYF
clone_size: .
v_call: TRBV9
j_call: TRBJ2-7
d_call: TRBD1

cdr3_aa: CASSRVAGELFF
clone_size: few
v_call: TRBV7-2
j_call: TRBJ2-2
d_call: .

cdr3_aa: CASSPSGGGELFF
clone_size: .
v_call: TRBV2
j_call: TRBJ2-2
d_call: TRBD2

cdr3_aa: CASGDQNTGELFF
clone_size: .
v_call: TRBV10-2
j_call: TRBJ2-2
d_call: .

cdr3_aa: CASSGSSGSTDTQYF
clone_size: .
v_call: TRBV9
j_call: TRBJ2-3
d_call: TRBD2